The entry that follows covers one T cell receptor (beta chain) sequence. Its binding antigen is unknown. No per-base quality is available; no much larger clone lies one base away. The CDR3 regions of human TCRbeta chains were subjected to immunosequencing. On the study's bioinformatics: TCRs in the repertoires were matched against a reference library of SARS-CoV-2-specific TCRs that had been generated with the MIRA antigen-specificity platform. Breadth was defined as the fraction of unique TCRs that were SARS-CoV-2-associated. Depth was defined as the fraction of total T cells that were SARS-CoV-2-associated. Using the MIRA data, each spike-specific TCR was assigned both to the spike region to which the TCR was reactive and to a CD4 or CD8 class. Log10-transformed breadth and depth values were compared by one-way ANOVA with Sidak's multiple comparisons tests. The immuneACCESS repertoire file appears here via TCRdb, limited to in-frame rearrangements. These files lack a portion of the clones; in checked studies, under half of the deficit traces to unresolved V genes, and the cause of the others is not known. V, J and clone size were drawn from that table, and D and trimming were deduced from the DNA. The sample data list 140,000 to 150,000 clones, and around 87% of these were observed just once. Around 1.5% of the sample belongs to the ten largest clones.

This sample was included in a study of T cell responses to AZD1222 COVID-19 vaccine (dated by TCRdb to the early 2020s). Notes on the research overall: Because spike-specific TCR depth and breadth did not differ between the two schedules, AZD1222 recipients who got a second dose at roughly 4 weeks were pooled with those who got a second dose at roughly 12 weeks. A total of roughly 240 trial participants underwent TCR sequencing, of whom nearly 210 received two doses of AZD1222 and about 25 received two doses of the MenACWY control vaccine. Trial participants were enrolled by age into subgroups of 18-55, 56-69 and 70-plus years, and around 150, 29 and 61 TCR-sequenced participants, respectively, were included in these subgroups. The paper as a whole reports these results and caveats: Vaccine-associated CD4 TCRs spanned the whole spike protein, with dominant responses in regions 160-218 and 743-854. In the small 56-69-year group, the increase in depth fell short of significance, most likely because of low power. Nearly half of unique spike-specific TCRs reportedly recognized epitopes outside regions mutated in the B.1.351 and B.1.1.7 variants. After two AZD1222 doses, both the breadth and the depth of spike-specific TCRs were significantly higher than at day 0 and than in MenACWY recipients. Only five or six AZD1222 recipients were SARS-CoV-2 seropositive at baseline, limiting conclusions about previously exposed vaccinees. No day 14 peak-response samples were available, so repertoires were characterized only after the peak T cell response. Participants were mostly white British and included more females than males, and it was suggested by the authors that clonal diversity may have been underestimated.

CDR1 is given as SGHRS and CDR2 as YFSETQ, both from the germline V gene. The CDR3, cysteine through phenylalanine, is 15 amino acids long. Just the 45-base CDR3 DNA is kept, in frame starting at base 1. V has 3 bases trimmed and J has 3 bases trimmed; junction bases matching no gene number 4. This specimen's time point label, interpreted: baseline before first vaccination. Samples from vaccinated people were obtained from the UK trials COV001 and COV002, which included a single-blind randomized controlled phase 2/3 trial of AZD1222 (ChAdOx1 nCoV-19) in healthy adults. For TCRbeta chain sequencing, PBMC samples from trial participants were taken at day 0 and at day 28 after the second dose.

The chain joins TRBV5-1 to TRBJ2-3, with TRBD2 identical over 10 junction bases. The TCR was taken from an adult in good health. The source material was peripheral blood, sampled on day 0 of AZD1222 vaccination. The nucleotides read TGCGCCAGCAGCTCCCTAGCGGGAGCAACAGATACGCAGTATTTT. Translated, this is CASSSLAGATDTQYF.